The 9 T cell receptor beta chains listed next were all sequenced from one sample in a study of blood T cell repertoires in COVID-19. Profiled with immunoSEQ multiplex PCR; TCRdb holds only in-frame clones, not every one. The table lists about 50,000 clones, approximately 86% of them singletons. Sequencing was performed on peripheral blood. The receptors were gathered from a man aged 80 or over with active COVID-19.

The sample holds a few counts of this clone. This sequence joins TRBV27 and TRBJ2-2; TRBD2 is a possible D gene (6 bases). The CDR3 loop spans 15 amino acids. Trimming took 5 bases from V and 8 from J, leaving 18 bases between them. Germline V gene sequence: CDR1 MNHEY, CDR2 SMNVEV (reference sequence). The CDR3 region has the DNA TGTGCCAGCAGTCGTCGGGGGATAATGGCTGGGGAGCTGTTTTTT. This sequence encodes CASSRRGIMAGELFF.

The chain recombines TRBV2 with TRBJ2-1; TRBD2 might be the D (6 bases). The V end lost 7 bases, the J end lost 7 bases, and 20 bases lay between the germline ends. The CDR3 loop spans 15 amino acids. Looked up from germline, CDR1 is SNHLY and CDR2 is FYNNEI. The CDR3 DNA reads TGTGCCAGCACCCTAGGAGGGAGTCGGAGGAATGAGCAGTTCTTC. Amino acids: CASTLGGSRRNEQFF.

V is TRBV30 and J is TRBJ2-1, with 7 bases that match TRBD1. This CDR3 region has 14 residues. V lost 4 bases and J lost 3; bases outside the gene matches: 6. Germline lookup yields CDR1 GTSNPN and CDR2 SVGIG (reference sequence). The CDR3 DNA reads as TGTGCCTGGAACCTCCCAGGGGGCTACAATGAGCAGTTCTTC. It is translated as CAWNLPGGYNEQFF.

The rearrangement joins TRBV5-3 to TRBJ2-7, with D possibly TRBD2 on 7 matching bases. TRBV5-3 is marked as an open reading frame, function uncertain. This CDR3 is 14 amino acids long. V was pared by 4 bases and J by 6 bases, with 17 bases between. CDR3 DNA sequence: TGTGCCAGAAGCCCCCTAGGAAGGGGGGGCGAGCAGTACTTC. Translated, it gives CARSPLGRGGEQYF.

The rearrangement uses TRBV6-2 or TRBV6-3 and TRBJ2-2; 7 nucleotides line up with TRBD1. J lost 6 bases, V lost 2 bases, and 9 bases had no gene match. The CDR3 spans 16 residues. Germline V gives CDR1 MNHEY, CDR2 SVGEGT. CDR3 bases: TGTGCCAGCAGTTACCGTCATACAGGGGTTGCCGGGGAGCTGTTTTTT. Residues: CASSYRHTGVAGELFF.

CDR3 protein: CASSAGHRGINEQFF. DNA of the CDR3: TGTGCCAGCAGCGCAGGGCACAGGGGGATCAATGAGCAGTTCTTC. This chain joins TRBV9 and TRBJ2-1; 8 bases fit TRBD1. This CDR3 spans 15 amino acids. From germline, CDR1 is SGDLS and CDR2 YYNGEE. J lost 6 bases, V lost 3 bases, and 8 bases had no gene match.

This chain joins TRBV6-6 and TRBJ2-5; 8 bases line up with TRBD1. The CDR3 runs 15 residues. V shed 2 bases and J 4 bases; nucleotides not matched to a gene: 6. The V gene's germline CDR1 is MNHNY and CDR2 SVGAGI (reference sequence). CDR3 DNA: TGTGCCAGCAGTTACCAAACAGGGGGACGAGAGACCCAGTACTTC. Its protein is CASSYQTGGRETQYF.

The CDR3 DNA is TGTGCCATCACCGAAAGGGACAGGGGTCATGAGCAGTACTTC. Protein sequence: CAITERDRGHEQYF. The rearrangement links TRBV10-3 to TRBJ2-7, with 10 bases matching TRBD1. Germline CDR1 and CDR2: ENHRY and SYGVKD. V lost 7 bases and J lost 7; bases outside the gene matches: 10. The CDR3 is 14 residues long.

This clone was observed a single time. The CDR3 DNA reads TGTGCCAGCAGTTACCCCCCCAACAGGAATCGGGAGCTGTTTTTT. It yields the protein CASSYPPNRNRELFF. This rearrangement joins TRBV6-2 or TRBV6-3 to TRBJ2-2; the D gene is possibly TRBD1 (5 bases). Germline-derived CDR1 and CDR2 are MNHEY and SVGEGT. V was shortened by 2 bases and J by 9 bases, with 16 bases between the two germline ends. The CDR3 totals 15 residues.